This T cell receptor (beta chain) is from a study of T cell repertoires in cytomegalovirus infection. The junction had 8 bases not matched to a gene; V was cut back by 3 bases and J by 8 bases. This CDR3 is built from 15 residues. Germline CDR1 reads MNHNS; CDR2 reads SASEGT. In the case of this clonotype: Antigen unknown.

TCRdb re-derived calls from the reads in MiXCR, one entry per CDR3 protein. Of around 800,000 distinct CDR3 sequences in the sample, 32% were seen once. This receptor was obtained from a human donor in good health (CMV status not recorded). Some clones in this sample may be carry-over from other donors' samples. This specimen was cultured CD8+ T cells from PBMCs, taken from culture after CMV antigen stimulation. This rearrangement joins TRBV6-1 to TRBJ2-1; 9 bases are a match to TRBD1. The CDR3 region has the DNA TGTGCCAGCAGTGATTCGACAGGGGGGAGGGATGAGCAGTTCTTC. It encodes CASSDSTGGRDEQFF.